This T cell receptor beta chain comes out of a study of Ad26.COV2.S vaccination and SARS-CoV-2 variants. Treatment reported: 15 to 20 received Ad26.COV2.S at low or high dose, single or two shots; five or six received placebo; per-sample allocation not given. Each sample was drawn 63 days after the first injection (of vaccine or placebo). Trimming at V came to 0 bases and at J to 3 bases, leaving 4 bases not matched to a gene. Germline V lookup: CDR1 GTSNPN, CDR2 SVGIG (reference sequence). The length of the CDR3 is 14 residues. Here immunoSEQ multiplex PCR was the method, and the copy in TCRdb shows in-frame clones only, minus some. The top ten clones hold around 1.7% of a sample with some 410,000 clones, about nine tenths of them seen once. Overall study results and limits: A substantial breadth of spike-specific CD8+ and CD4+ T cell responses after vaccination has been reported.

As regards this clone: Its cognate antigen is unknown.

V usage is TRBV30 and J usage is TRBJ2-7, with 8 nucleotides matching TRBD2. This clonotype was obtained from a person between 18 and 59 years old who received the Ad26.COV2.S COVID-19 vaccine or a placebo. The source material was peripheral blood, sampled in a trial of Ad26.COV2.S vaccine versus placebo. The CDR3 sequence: CAWSVAGGVYEQYF. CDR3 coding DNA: TGTGCCTGGAGTGTGGCGGGGGGTGTCTACGAGCAGTACTTC.